In this sample, the clone carrying this T cell receptor beta chain turned up a few times. This CDR3 region has 16 residues. Trimming took 2 bases from V and 3 from J, leaving 14 bases between them. The germline V gene has CDR1 SGHTA and CDR2 FQGTGA. Via MiXCR, TCRdb re-called the RT-PCR reads, giving one row per CDR3 protein. The sample has about 680,000 distinct CDR3 sequences; approximately 15% are singletons. The chain has TRBV7-3 and TRBJ2-1; possibly TRBD2 for D (6 bases). This TCR was recovered from a female donor in good health, serving as a healthy control. Material: memory CD4+ T cells from blood. The CDR3 here is CASSLGPGLHYNEQFF. CDR3 DNA sequence: TGTGCCAGCAGCTTAGGACCGGGACTGCACTACAATGAGCAGTTCTTC.